What follows is one TCR beta chain and its context. The antigen is undetermined. This entry comes from a study of cytomegalovirus exposure and HLA in healthy donors. Study background: It was reported in a later analysis that the same platform had been used for the 110 or so validation repertoires as for the 550 to 700 first-cohort repertoires.

Profiling relied on immunoSEQ multiplex PCR, and the TCRdb table lists in-frame clones only, not all of them. The sample records some 80,000 clones, roughly 95% being singletons. Study-wide results and limits: Across donors, most TCRs were seen rarely, yet some public ones were widespread. First-cohort TCR clusters tended to co-occur in the approximately 110 validation repertoires, a later analysis found.

Unmatched junction bases numbered 12, after V lost 6 bases and J lost 5 bases. The germline V gene encodes CDR1 MNHEY and CDR2 SMNVEV (reference sequence). The CDR3 loop spans 16 amino acids. It was the approximately 120-subject validation cohort, separate from the roughly 700-subject first cohort, to which the donors belonged. The TCR originated in a man between 18 and 29 years old in good health and CMV-seropositive. Sequences were obtained from PBMCs. The gene calls are TRBV27 and TRBJ2-2, with 7 bases aligning to TRBD2. The CDR3 protein is CASRPGLVLGTGELFF. In DNA form, the CDR3 reads TGTGCCAGCAGACCCGGACTAGTTTTGGGGACCGGGGAGCTGTTTTTT.